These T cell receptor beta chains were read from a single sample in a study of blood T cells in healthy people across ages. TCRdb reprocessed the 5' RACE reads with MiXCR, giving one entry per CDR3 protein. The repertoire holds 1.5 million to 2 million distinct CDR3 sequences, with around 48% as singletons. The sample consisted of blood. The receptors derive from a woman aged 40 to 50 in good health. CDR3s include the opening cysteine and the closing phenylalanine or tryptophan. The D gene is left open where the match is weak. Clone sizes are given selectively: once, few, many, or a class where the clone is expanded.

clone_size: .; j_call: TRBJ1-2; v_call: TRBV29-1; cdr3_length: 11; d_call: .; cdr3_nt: TGCAGCGTTGATAAAGGGGTTGGCTACACCTTC; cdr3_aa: CSVDKGVGYTF
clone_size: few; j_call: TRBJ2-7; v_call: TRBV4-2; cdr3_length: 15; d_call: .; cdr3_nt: TGTGCCAGCAGCCGAGGGACGGCAAGCTCCTACGAGCAGTACTTC; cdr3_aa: CASSRGTASSYEQYF
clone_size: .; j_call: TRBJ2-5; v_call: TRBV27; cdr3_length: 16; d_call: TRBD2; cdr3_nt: TGTGCCAGCAGTTTGTATCTAGCGGGGGGTGGTGAGACCCAGTACTTC; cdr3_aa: CASSLYLAGGGETQYF
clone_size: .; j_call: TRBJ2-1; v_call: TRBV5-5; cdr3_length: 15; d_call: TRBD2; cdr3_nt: TGTGCCAGCAGCTTGGCGGTGAGCGGGGGGGGTGAGCAGTTCTTC; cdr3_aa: CASSLAVSGGGEQFF
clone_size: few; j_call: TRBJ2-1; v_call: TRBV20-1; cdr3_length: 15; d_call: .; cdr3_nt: TGCAGTGCTAGAACCCTGGGCGAGTCCTACAATGAGCAGTTCTTC; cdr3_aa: CSARTLGESYNEQFF
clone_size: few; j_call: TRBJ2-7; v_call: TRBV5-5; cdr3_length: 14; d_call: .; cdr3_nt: TGTGCCAGCAGTCTCCGGGACCCGGTAAGGGAGCAGTACTTC; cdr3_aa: CASSLRDPVREQYF
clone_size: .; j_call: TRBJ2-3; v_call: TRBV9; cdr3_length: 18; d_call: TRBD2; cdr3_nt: TGTGCCAGCAGCGTAGTGGGGGGACTAGCGGGGGGTACAGATACGCAGTATTTT; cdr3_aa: CASSVVGGLAGGTDTQYF
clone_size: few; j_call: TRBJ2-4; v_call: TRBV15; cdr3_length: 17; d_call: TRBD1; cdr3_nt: TGTGCCACCAGCAGAGATAGGTCGACAGGGGTAGGGCACATTCAGTACTTC; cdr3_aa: CATSRDRSTGVGHIQYF
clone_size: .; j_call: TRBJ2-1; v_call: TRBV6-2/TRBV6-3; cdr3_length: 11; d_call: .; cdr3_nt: TGTGCCGGCAGTTATAATCGAGAGCAGTTCTTC; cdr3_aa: CAGSYNREQFF
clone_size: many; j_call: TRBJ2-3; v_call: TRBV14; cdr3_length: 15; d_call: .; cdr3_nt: TGTGCCAGCAGCCCCCGTTCCGGGGGCACAGATACGCAGTATTTT; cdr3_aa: CASSPRSGGTDTQYF
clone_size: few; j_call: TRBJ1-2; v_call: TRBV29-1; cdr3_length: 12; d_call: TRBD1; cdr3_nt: TGCAGCGCCGAGACAGGGGTCCTTGGCTACACCTTC; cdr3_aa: CSAETGVLGYTF
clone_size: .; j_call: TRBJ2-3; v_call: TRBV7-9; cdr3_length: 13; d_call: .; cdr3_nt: TGTGCCGGAAGGGGAGAAGATGCAGCTACGCAGTATTTT; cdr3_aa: CAGRGEDAATQYF
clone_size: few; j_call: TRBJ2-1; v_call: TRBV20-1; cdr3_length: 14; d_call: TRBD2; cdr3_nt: TGCAGTGCTACTAGCGGGGGGGCCTACAATGAGCAGTTCTTC; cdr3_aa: CSATSGGAYNEQFF
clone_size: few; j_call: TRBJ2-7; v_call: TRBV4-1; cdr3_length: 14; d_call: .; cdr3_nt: TGCGCCAGCAGCCAAGCTAGAAACTCCTACGAGCAGTACTTC; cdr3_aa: CASSQARNSYEQYF
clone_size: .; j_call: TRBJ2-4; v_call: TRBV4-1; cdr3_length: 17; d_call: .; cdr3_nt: TGCGCCAGCAACCAAGATGGGGGGATGGGGGCCAAAAACATTCAGTACTTC; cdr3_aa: CASNQDGGMGAKNIQYF
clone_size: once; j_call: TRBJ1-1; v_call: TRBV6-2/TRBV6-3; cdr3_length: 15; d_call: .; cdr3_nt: TGTGCCAGCAGTTACTCGAACCTGATGAACACTGAAGCTTTCTTT; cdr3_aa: CASSYSNLMNTEAFF
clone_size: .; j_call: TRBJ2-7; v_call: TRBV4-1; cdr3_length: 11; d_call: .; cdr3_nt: TGCGCCAGCGGCCAAGAGGGTGAGCGGTACTTC; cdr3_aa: CASGQEGERYF
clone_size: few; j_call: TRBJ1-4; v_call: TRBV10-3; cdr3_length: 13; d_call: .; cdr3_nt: TGTGCCATCAGTGCCGAGGAACTTGAAAAACTGTTTTTT; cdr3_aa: CAISAEELEKLFF
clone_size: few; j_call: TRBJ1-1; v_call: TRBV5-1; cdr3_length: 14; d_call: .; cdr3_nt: TGCGCCAGCAGTCAACAGGGCTCGAACACTGAAGCTTTCTTT; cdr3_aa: CASSQQGSNTEAFF
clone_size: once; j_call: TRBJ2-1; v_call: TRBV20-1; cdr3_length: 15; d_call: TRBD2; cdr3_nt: TGCAGTACTAGAGGCGCTAGCGGGGGGGCCAATGAGCAGTTCTTC; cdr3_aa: CSTRGASGGANEQFF
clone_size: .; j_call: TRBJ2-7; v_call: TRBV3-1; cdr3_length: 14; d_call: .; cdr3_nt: TGTGCCAGCAGCCGTGACGGCGTAGGGGGCGAGCAGTACTTC; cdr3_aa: CASSRDGVGGEQYF
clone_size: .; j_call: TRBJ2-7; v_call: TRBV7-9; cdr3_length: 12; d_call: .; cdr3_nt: TGTGCCAGCAGCTTATCTGGCTGCGAGCAGTACTTC; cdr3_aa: CASSLSGCEQYF
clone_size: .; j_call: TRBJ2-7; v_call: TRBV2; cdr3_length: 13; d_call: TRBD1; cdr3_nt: TGTGCCACCAGTTTAGGACAGGTCTACGAGCAGTACTTC; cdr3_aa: CATSLGQVYEQYF
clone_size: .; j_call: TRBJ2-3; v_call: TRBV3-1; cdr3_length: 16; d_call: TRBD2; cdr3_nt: TGTGCCAGCAGCCAAGGAAATCGGGGGGGGACAGATACGCAGTATTTT; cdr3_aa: CASSQGNRGGTDTQYF
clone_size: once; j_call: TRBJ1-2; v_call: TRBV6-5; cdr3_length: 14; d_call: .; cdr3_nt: TGTGCCAGCAGTTCCCGGGGGACGGGGGAGGGCTACACCTTC; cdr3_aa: CASSSRGTGEGYTF
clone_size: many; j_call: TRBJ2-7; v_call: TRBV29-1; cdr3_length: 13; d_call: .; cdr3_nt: TGCAGCGTTGATGGGGGATCCCCCTACGAGCAGTACTTC; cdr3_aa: CSVDGGSPYEQYF
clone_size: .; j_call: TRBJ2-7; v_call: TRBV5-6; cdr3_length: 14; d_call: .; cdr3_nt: TGTGCCAGCAGCTCTGGACAGCCCGCCTACGAGCAGTACTTC; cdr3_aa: CASSSGQPAYEQYF
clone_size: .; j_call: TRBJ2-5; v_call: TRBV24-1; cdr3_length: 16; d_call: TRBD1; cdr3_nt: TGTGCCACCAGTGATCTGAGGGACAGGGGCCAAGAGACCCAGTACTTC; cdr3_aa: CATSDLRDRGQETQYF
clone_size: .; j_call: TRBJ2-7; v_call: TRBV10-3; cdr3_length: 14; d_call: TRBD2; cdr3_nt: TGTGCCATCAGTGCGCGGGGGAGCTCCTACGAGCAGTACTTC; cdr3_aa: CAISARGSSYEQYF
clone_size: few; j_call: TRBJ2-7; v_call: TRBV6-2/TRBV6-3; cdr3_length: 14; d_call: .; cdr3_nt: TGTGCCAGCAGGTATGGACAGCTAACCTACGAGCAGTACTTC; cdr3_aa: CASRYGQLTYEQYF
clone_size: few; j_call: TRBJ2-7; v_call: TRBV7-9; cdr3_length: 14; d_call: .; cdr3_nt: TGTGCCAGCAGCTTAGTAGGGCGGATCTACGAGCAGTACTTC; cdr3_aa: CASSLVGRIYEQYF
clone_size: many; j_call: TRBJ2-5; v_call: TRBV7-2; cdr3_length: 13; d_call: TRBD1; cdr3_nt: TGCGCCAGCAGCTCGGACAGGGCAGAGACCCAGTACTTC; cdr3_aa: CASSSDRAETQYF
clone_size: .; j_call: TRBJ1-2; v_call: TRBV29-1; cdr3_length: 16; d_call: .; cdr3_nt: TGCAGCGTTGAAGATGCGACTTTCCAACGAAACTATGGCTACACCTTC; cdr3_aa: CSVEDATFQRNYGYTF
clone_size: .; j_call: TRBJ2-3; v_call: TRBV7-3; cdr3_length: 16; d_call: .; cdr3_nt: TGTGCCAGCAGCCCAGTCGGGACACCTGGCACAGATACGCAGTATTTT; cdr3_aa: CASSPVGTPGTDTQYF
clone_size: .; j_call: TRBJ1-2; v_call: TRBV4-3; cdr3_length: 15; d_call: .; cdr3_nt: TGCGCCAGCAGCCAAGATGTTGCGGGGAGTGGCGGCTACACCTTC; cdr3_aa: CASSQDVAGSGGYTF
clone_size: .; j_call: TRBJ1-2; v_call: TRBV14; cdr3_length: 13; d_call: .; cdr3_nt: TGTGCCAGCAGCCGACAGGCGCTCTATGGCTACACCTTC; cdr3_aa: CASSRQALYGYTF
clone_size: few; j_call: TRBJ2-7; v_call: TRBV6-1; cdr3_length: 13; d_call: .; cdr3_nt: TGTGCCAGCATCCTAAGGGGTTCGCAGGAGCAGTACTTC; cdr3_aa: CASILRGSQEQYF
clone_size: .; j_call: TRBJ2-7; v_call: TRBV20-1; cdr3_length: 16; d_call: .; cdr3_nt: TGCAGTGCTAGAGCCCAAAGGAGTACTTTTCCCTACGAGCAGTACTTC; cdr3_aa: CSARAQRSTFPYEQYF
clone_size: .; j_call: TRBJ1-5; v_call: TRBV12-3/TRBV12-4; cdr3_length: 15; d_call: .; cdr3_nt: TGTGCCAGCAGGGCCCCTGAATCCTTTAATCAGCCCCAGCATTTT; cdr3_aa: CASRAPESFNQPQHF
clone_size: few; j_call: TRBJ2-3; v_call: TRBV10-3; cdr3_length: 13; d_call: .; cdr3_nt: TGTGCCATCAGTAGCGCGTCCACAGATACGCAGTATTTT; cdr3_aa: CAISSASTDTQYF
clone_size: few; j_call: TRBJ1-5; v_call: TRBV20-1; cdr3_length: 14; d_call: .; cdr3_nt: TGCAGTGCTGGGGACGGACGTTCCAATCAGCCCCAGCATTTT; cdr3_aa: CSAGDGRSNQPQHF
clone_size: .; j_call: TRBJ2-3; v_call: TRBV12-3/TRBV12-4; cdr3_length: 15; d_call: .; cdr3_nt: TGTGCCAGCATATTGGGGGGGCGAAGCACAGATACGCAGTATTTT; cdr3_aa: CASILGGRSTDTQYF
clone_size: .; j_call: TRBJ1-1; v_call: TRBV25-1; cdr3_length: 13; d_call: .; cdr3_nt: TGTGCCAGCAGTACACAGGGTTGGACTGAAGCTTTCTTT; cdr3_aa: CASSTQGWTEAFF
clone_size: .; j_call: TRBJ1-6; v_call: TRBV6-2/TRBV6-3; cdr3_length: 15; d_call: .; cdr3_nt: TGTGCCAGCAGGGTACAGGGATGGGCGCGGTCACCCCTCCACTTT; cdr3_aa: CASRVQGWARSPLHF
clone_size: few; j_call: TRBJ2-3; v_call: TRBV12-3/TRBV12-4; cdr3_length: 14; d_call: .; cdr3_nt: TGTGCCAGCAGTTTACGGGGCTCATCAGATACGCAGTATTTT; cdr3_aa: CASSLRGSSDTQYF
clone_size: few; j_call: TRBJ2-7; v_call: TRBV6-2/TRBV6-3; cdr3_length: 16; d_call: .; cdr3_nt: TGTGCCAGCAGTTACTCCCCCAGAAACCCGTCCTACGAGCAGTACTTC; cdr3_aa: CASSYSPRNPSYEQYF
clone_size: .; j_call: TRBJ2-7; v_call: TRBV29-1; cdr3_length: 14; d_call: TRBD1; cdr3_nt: TGCAGCGTTGAAGATCCCGACAGGGTCTGGGAGCAGTACTTC; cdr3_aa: CSVEDPDRVWEQYF
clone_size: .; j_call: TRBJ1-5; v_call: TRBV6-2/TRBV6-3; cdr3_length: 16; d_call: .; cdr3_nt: TGTGCCAGCAGTTACTCGGGACCAACTTGCAATCAGCCCCAGCATTTT; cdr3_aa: CASSYSGPTCNQPQHF
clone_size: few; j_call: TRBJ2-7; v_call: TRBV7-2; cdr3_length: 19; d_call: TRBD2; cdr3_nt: TGTGCTAGCAGCTTATTTGATTCGGCTAGCGGGGGGGGTTCCTACGAGCAGTACTTC; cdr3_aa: CASSLFDSASGGGSYEQYF
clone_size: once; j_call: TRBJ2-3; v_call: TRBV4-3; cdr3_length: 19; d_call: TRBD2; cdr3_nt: TGCGCCAGCAGCCAAGGGGCGAGAGTAGCGGGGGGTGGCACAGATACGCAGTATTTT; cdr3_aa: CASSQGARVAGGGTDTQYF
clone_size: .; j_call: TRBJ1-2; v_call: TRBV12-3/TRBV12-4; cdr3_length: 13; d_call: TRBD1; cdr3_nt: TGTGCCAGCGCCCCGACAGGGTACTATGGCTACACCTTC; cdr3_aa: CASAPTGYYGYTF
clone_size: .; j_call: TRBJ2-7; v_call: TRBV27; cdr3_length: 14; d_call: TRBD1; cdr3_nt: TGTGCCAGCAGTGTCACAGGGGAGTCCTACGAGCAGTACTTC; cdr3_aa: CASSVTGESYEQYF
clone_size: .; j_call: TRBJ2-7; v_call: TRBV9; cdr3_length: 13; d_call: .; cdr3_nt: TGTGCCAGCAGCGCGACCACCTCCTACGAGCAGTACTTC; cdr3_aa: CASSATTSYEQYF
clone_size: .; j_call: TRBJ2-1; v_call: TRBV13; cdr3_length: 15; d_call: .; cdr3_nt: TGTGCCAGCAGCTTACGAGGGACATTTATGAATGAGCAGTTCTTC; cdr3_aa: CASSLRGTFMNEQFF
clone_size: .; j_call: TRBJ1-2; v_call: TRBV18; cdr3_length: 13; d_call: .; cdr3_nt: TGTGCCAGCTCACCGAGGCAAACCCATGGCTACACCTTC; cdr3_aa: CASSPRQTHGYTF